These T cell receptor beta chains were read from a single sample in a study of tumor-infiltrating lymphocytes in primary liver carcinoma. TCRdb used MiXCR to reprocess the multiplex PCR reads, holding one entry per CDR3 protein. The sample has approximately 100,000 distinct CDR3 sequences, around 71% seen once. Sequenced: liver tumor tissue from sampling region 2. The source of these receptors is a woman aged 55-69 years with primary liver carcinoma and hepatitis B virus infection. The CDR3 runs from the conserved cysteine through the conserved F or W. Each record gives: V gene, J gene, clone size, D gene, CDR3 protein, CDR3 DNA. The D gene is left open where the match is weak. A row's size may be missing; if present it is once, few, many or a size class.

TRBV11-2	TRBJ2-1	many	-	CASSAGLAGDYMADEQFF	TGTGCCAGCAGCGCGGGGCTCGCAGGGGACTATATGGCCGATGAGCAGTTCTTC
TRBV12-3/TRBV12-4	TRBJ1-1	-	-	CAGNRGVNSEDFF	TGTGCCGGCAACCGGGGGGTTAACAGTGAAGATTTCTTT
TRBV12-3/TRBV12-4	TRBJ1-2	many	-	CASSWLSQDGYTF	TGTGCCAGCAGTTGGCTTTCCCAGGATGGCTACACCTTC
TRBV11-2	TRBJ2-7	-	-	CASSLNGREQYF	TGTGCCAGTAGCTTAAACGGCCGCGAGCAATACTTC
TRBV11-2	TRBJ2-2	few	-	CVSSLDPEGANIGELFF	TGTGTCAGCAGCTTAGACCCCGAAGGGGCGAACATCGGGGAGCTGTTTTTT
TRBV5-1	TRBJ2-5	-	TRBD2	CASRQGASGSGETQYF	TGCGCCAGCAGACAAGGGGCTAGCGGGAGTGGGGAGACCCAGTACTTC
TRBV11-3	TRBJ2-5	medium-sized	-	CASSPNIEETQYF	TGTGCCAGCAGCCCGAACATAGAGGAGACCCAGTACTTC
TRBV11-3	TRBJ2-1	once	-	CANSSRGARTMGNDQFF	TGTGCCAACAGCTCCCGGGGGGCGCGGACTATGGGCAATGACCAGTTCTTC
TRBV6-6	TRBJ2-5	-	-	CASSHYGGHQETQYF	TGTGCCAGCAGTCACTACGGGGGTCATCAAGAGACCCAGTACTTC
TRBV6-5	TRBJ2-1	-	TRBD2	CTSSYRGTNGSRYGNEQFF	TGTACCAGCAGTTACCGCGGGACTAACGGGAGTAGGTACGGCAATGAGCAGTTCTTC
TRBV6-1	TRBJ2-7	-	-	CASSETGSWEQYF	TGTGCCAGCAGCGAAACAGGGAGCTGGGAGCAGTACTTC
TRBV6-5	TRBJ2-5	many	-	CASKDDPYQETQYF	TGTGCCAGCAAGGACGACCCGTACCAAGAGACCCAGTACTTC
TRBV12-3/TRBV12-4	TRBJ1-5	-	-	CASSPEMGGGQPQYF	TGTGCCAGCAGTCCCGAGATGGGGGGCGGTCAGCCCCAATATTTT
TRBV4-2	TRBJ2-1	-	-	CASSPGVGGGYKEQFF	TGTGCCAGCAGCCCCGGAGTTGGCGGAGGCTACAAAGAGCAGTTCTTC
TRBV10-3	TRBJ2-5	many	-	CAISESAAQETQYF	TGTGCCATCAGTGAGTCGGCAGCCCAAGAGACCCAGTACTTC
TRBV11-2	TRBJ2-1	-	-	CASIWTGGAEQFF	TGTGCCAGCATCTGGACTGGCGGGGCAGAGCAGTTTTTC
TRBV4-1	TRBJ2-3	-	-	CASSHRILTRIGRPQYF	TGCGCCAGCAGCCATAGAATCCTAACAAGGATCGGTCGGCCCCAGTATTTT
TRBV21-1	TRBJ2-5	-	-	CASSKVNYGRQETQYF	TGTGCCAGCAGCAAAGTTAACTATGGTAGGCAAGAGACCCAGTACTTC
TRBV6-1	TRBJ2-3	-	-	CAGSDGGFRKDTQYF	TGTGCCGGCAGTGACGGGGGCTTTCGTAAAGATACGCAGTATTTT
TRBV7-9	TRBJ2-3	-	TRBD1	CASSLNTGGVRDTLYF	TGTGCCAGCAGCTTAAATACAGGGGGTGTGAGAGATACGCTGTATTTT
TRBV11-2	TRBJ1-3	once	-	CVSSSPGGNTIYF	TGTGTCAGCAGCTCCCCCGGCGGAAACACCATATACTTT
TRBV4-1	TRBJ2-7	once	TRBD2	CASSTAGGVYEQYF	TGCGCCAGCAGCACCGCGGGGGGGGTCTACGAGCAGTACTTC
TRBV10-2	TRBJ1-1	-	-	CTNRAGTRNTEAFF	TGCACCAACAGGGCGGGGACAAGAAACACTGAAGCTTTCTTT
TRBV19	TRBJ2-5	-	TRBD1	CASSEGPGGRETQYF	TGTGCCAGTAGTGAGGGCCCAGGGGGCCGGGAGACCCAGTACTTC
TRBV11-2	TRBJ2-3	medium-sized	-	CASSRTDTQYF	TGTGCCAGCAGCCGAACAGATACGCAGTATTTT
TRBV11-2	TRBJ1-6	-	-	CASSLDPGKNSPPYF	TGTGCCAGCAGCTTAGATCCAGGGAAGAATTCACCCCCCTACTTT
TRBV6-1	TRBJ2-6	-	-	CAIVSFQGSGANVLTF	TGTGCCATCGTGTCTTTTCAGGGCTCTGGGGCCAACGTCCTGACTTTC
TRBV28	TRBJ2-3	-	TRBD1	CTSASWDRATGTQYF	TGTACCAGCGCTTCCTGGGACAGGGCCACAGGTACGCAGTATTTT
TRBV28	TRBJ1-1	-	-	CAISPTVQGNTEAFF	TGTGCCATCAGTCCGACGGTGCAGGGTAACACTGAAGCTTTCTTT
TRBV5-1	TRBJ2-2	few	TRBD2	CASSPGGRTNTGELFF	TGCGCCAGCAGTCCGGGAGGGAGAACGAACACCGGGGAGCTGTTTTTT
TRBV11-2	TRBJ2-3	once	-	CASSLAGHSIADTQYF	TGTGCCAGCAGCTTGGCCGGACATTCGATCGCAGATACGCAGTATTTT
TRBV11-2	TRBJ2-7	-	TRBD2	CASNVISRLAGGQKPYEQYF	TGTGCCAGCAACGTCATTTCCCGTCTAGCGGGAGGGCAGAAACCCTACGAGCAGTACTTC
TRBV2	TRBJ2-1	few	-	CASNTGEGIYNEQFF	TGTGCCAGCAATACGGGAGAGGGGATTTACAATGAGCAGTTCTTC
TRBV14	TRBJ2-7	once	TRBD2	CDSSQDSRDYYEQYF	TGTGACAGCAGCCAAGATTCCCGGGACTACTACGAGCAGTACTTT
TRBV11-2	TRBJ2-7	-	-	CSSSPTSASYEQCF	TGTTCCAGCAGTCCAACTAGTGCCTCCTACGAGCAGTGCTTC
TRBV6-1	TRBJ2-1	many	TRBD2	CASRPSGRDYNEQFF	TGTGCCAGCAGGCCTAGCGGGAGGGATTACAATGAGCAGTTCTTC
TRBV10-2	TRBJ2-6	-	-	CASMQCQAGANVLTF	TGCGCTAGCATGCAGTGCCAGGCTGGGGCCAACGTCCTGACTTTC
TRBV11-3	TRBJ2-6	-	-	CAISSEGAGGANVQTF	TGTGCCATCAGCTCTGAAGGGGCGGGTGGGGCCAACGTCCAAACTTTC
TRBV7-8	TRBJ1-6	-	-	CASSSGPGETFRNSPLHF	TGTGCCAGCAGTTCCGGGCCAGGGGAGACCTTTAGGAATTCACCCCTCCACTTT
TRBV11-1	TRBJ2-7	-	-	CASSPRTAGLRVQYF	TGTGCCAGCAGCCCTCGGACGGCAGGATTACGCGTGCAGTACTTC
TRBV6-1	TRBJ2-7	once	-	CASNARYYEQYF	TGTGCTAGCAATGCCCGATACTACGAGCAGTACTTC
TRBV29-1	TRBJ2-5	once	-	CSIIRSGLEIQYF	TGCAGCATCATCAGATCGGGCTTGGAGATCCAGTACTTC
TRBV29-1	TRBJ2-1	-	-	CSVGRQGEQFF	TGCAGCGTTGGAAGGCAGGGTGAGCAGTTCTTC
TRBV4-2	TRBJ2-7	once	-	CASTHGTLNSYEQYF	TGTGCCAGCACCCATGGAACCTTAAACTCCTACGAGCAGTACTTC
TRBV29-1	TRBJ2-3	-	TRBD2	CSVGFSGRADADTRYF	TGCAGCGTTGGTTTTAGCGGGAGGGCCGATGCAGATACGCGGTATTTT
TRBV5-6	TRBJ2-3	-	TRBD1	CASSLEGQGVTDTQYF	TGTGCCAGCAGCTTGGAGGGACAGGGAGTGACAGATACGCAGTATTTT
TRBV28	TRBJ2-1	-	TRBD2	CATLGLVGGSSYNEQFF	TGTGCCACCCTGGGACTAGTGGGAGGGAGCTCCTACAATGAGCAGTTCTTC
TRBV6-1	TRBJ1-1	-	-	CANSVGGNTEAFF	TGTGCCAACAGTGTCGGGGGGAACACTGAAGCTTTCTTT
TRBV11-2	TRBJ2-7	-	-	CASGFNRGASYEQYF	TGTGCCAGCGGCTTTAATCGGGGAGCCTCCTACGAGCAATACTTC
TRBV14	TRBJ2-7	-	TRBD1	CASRQGRNSYEQYF	TGTGCCAGCCGACAGGGACGGAACTCCTACGAGCAGTACTTC
TRBV20-1	TRBJ2-1	-	-	CSARGLRTGSSYNERFF	TGCAGTGCTAGAGGACTAAGGACGGGGAGCTCCTACAATGAGCGGTTCTTC
TRBV7-8	TRBJ2-2	many	-	CASSPSRDYLLQGTGELFF	TGTGCCAGCAGCCCGTCCCGGGACTACCTTCTACAGGGGACCGGGGAGCTGTTTTTT